Listed below are T cell receptor beta chains from one sample, sequenced in a study of T cells after yellow fever vaccination. TCRdb re-called the 5' RACE reads through MiXCR, storing one row per CDR3 protein. The sample carries around 25,000 distinct CDR3 sequences, less than 3.5% recorded once. The sequencing used PBMCs, either bulk or a sorted T-cell subset (CD4+, CD8+, memory, or dextramer-sorted; not recorded which), collected roughly seven weeks after the first yellow fever vaccination. These receptors were obtained from a man younger than 35 who received the YFV17D yellow fever vaccine. Both conserved end residues are part of each CDR3. Each record gives: J gene, V gene, CDR3 protein.

j_gene: TRBJ2-4; v_gene: TRBV12-3/TRBV12-4; CDR3aa: CASSTRVPKNIQYF
j_gene: TRBJ2-7; v_gene: TRBV2; CDR3aa: CASSWTGDEQYF
j_gene: TRBJ2-5; v_gene: TRBV5-1; CDR3aa: CASGSLGGAGETQYF
j_gene: TRBJ2-3; v_gene: TRBV5-1; CDR3aa: CASSPAGHPDTQYF
j_gene: TRBJ2-3; v_gene: TRBV7-2; CDR3aa: CASSLALAGTDTQYF
j_gene: TRBJ1-1; v_gene: TRBV27; CDR3aa: CASTIRWGGEAFF
j_gene: TRBJ1-5; v_gene: TRBV7-2; CDR3aa: CASSSTGDSNQPQHF
j_gene: TRBJ2-3; v_gene: TRBV7-9; CDR3aa: CASSLAQGGHTDTQYF
j_gene: TRBJ1-5; v_gene: TRBV7-2; CDR3aa: CASSRDRDQPQHF
j_gene: TRBJ1-4; v_gene: TRBV5-4; CDR3aa: CASSWDRGGEKLFF
j_gene: TRBJ2-6; v_gene: TRBV3-1; CDR3aa: CASSPYIAPGANVLTF
j_gene: TRBJ1-5; v_gene: TRBV5-1; CDR3aa: CASSYRDSWGNSNQPQHF
j_gene: TRBJ2-3; v_gene: TRBV29-1; CDR3aa: CSVEKLRAAVADTQYF
j_gene: TRBJ2-1; v_gene: TRBV14; CDR3aa: CASSQLSISYNEQFF
j_gene: TRBJ2-4; v_gene: TRBV28; CDR3aa: CASSEMPGTAKNIQYF
j_gene: TRBJ1-6; v_gene: TRBV5-1; CDR3aa: CASRGTAYNSPLHF
j_gene: TRBJ2-7; v_gene: TRBV6-5; CDR3aa: CASSHSTSYEQYF
j_gene: TRBJ2-2; v_gene: TRBV9; CDR3aa: CASSVGTGGFGELFF
j_gene: TRBJ1-1; v_gene: TRBV2; CDR3aa: CASSRDIMNTEAFF
j_gene: TRBJ2-1; v_gene: TRBV20-1; CDR3aa: CSARGSSSYNEQFF
j_gene: TRBJ2-3; v_gene: TRBV5-6; CDR3aa: CASSLALATDTQYF
j_gene: TRBJ1-1; v_gene: TRBV18; CDR3aa: CASSPELDRGQAEAFF
j_gene: TRBJ1-1; v_gene: TRBV6-5; CDR3aa: CASSLRGGKAFF
j_gene: TRBJ2-1; v_gene: TRBV20-1; CDR3aa: CSAKNSGGGGYNEQFF
j_gene: TRBJ1-2; v_gene: TRBV20-1; CDR3aa: CSARAGERPGYTF
j_gene: TRBJ1-2; v_gene: TRBV5-1; CDR3aa: CASSPGGANYGYTF
j_gene: TRBJ2-5; v_gene: TRBV7-3; CDR3aa: CASSPGGPLETQYF
j_gene: TRBJ2-1; v_gene: TRBV20-1; CDR3aa: CSARSYNEQFF
j_gene: TRBJ2-1; v_gene: TRBV5-1; CDR3aa: CASSLAIRGHEQFF
j_gene: TRBJ2-3; v_gene: TRBV20-1; CDR3aa: CSAREIEGTDTQYF
j_gene: TRBJ1-1; v_gene: TRBV5-1; CDR3aa: CASSSYEGTEAFF
j_gene: TRBJ1-1; v_gene: TRBV12-3/TRBV12-4; CDR3aa: CASSLAAGAFF
j_gene: TRBJ2-5; v_gene: TRBV20-1; CDR3aa: CSAGLSWGETQYF
j_gene: TRBJ1-3; v_gene: TRBV12-3/TRBV12-4; CDR3aa: CASRLGNTIYF
j_gene: TRBJ2-5; v_gene: TRBV20-1; CDR3aa: CSANSHSGGAGETQYF
j_gene: TRBJ2-3; v_gene: TRBV4-2; CDR3aa: CASSQAISAGYTDTQYF
j_gene: TRBJ2-3; v_gene: TRBV2; CDR3aa: CASRKGVGPDTQYF
j_gene: TRBJ2-1; v_gene: TRBV4-3; CDR3aa: CASSQGDNSYNEQFF
j_gene: TRBJ2-5; v_gene: TRBV3-1; CDR3aa: CASTGGQKSQETQYF
j_gene: TRBJ1-4; v_gene: TRBV12-3/TRBV12-4; CDR3aa: CASSLVRAGGKLFF
j_gene: TRBJ1-1; v_gene: TRBV6-1; CDR3aa: CASRTNRDHTEAFF
j_gene: TRBJ2-5; v_gene: TRBV6-1; CDR3aa: CATSKGEETQYF
j_gene: TRBJ2-3; v_gene: TRBV12-3/TRBV12-4; CDR3aa: CASSSGQGGDTQYF
j_gene: TRBJ2-3; v_gene: TRBV7-2; CDR3aa: CASSLESWDTQYF
j_gene: TRBJ2-3; v_gene: TRBV18; CDR3aa: CASSPSGTTDTQYF
j_gene: TRBJ2-5; v_gene: TRBV29-1; CDR3aa: CSGRGEETQYF
j_gene: TRBJ1-1; v_gene: TRBV7-2; CDR3aa: CASSLAGPHPEAFF
j_gene: TRBJ1-6; v_gene: TRBV25-1; CDR3aa: CASSERDSPLHF
j_gene: TRBJ2-1; v_gene: TRBV12-3/TRBV12-4; CDR3aa: CASRPGQANEQFF
j_gene: TRBJ1-2; v_gene: TRBV15; CDR3aa: CATSRVAEHHTF